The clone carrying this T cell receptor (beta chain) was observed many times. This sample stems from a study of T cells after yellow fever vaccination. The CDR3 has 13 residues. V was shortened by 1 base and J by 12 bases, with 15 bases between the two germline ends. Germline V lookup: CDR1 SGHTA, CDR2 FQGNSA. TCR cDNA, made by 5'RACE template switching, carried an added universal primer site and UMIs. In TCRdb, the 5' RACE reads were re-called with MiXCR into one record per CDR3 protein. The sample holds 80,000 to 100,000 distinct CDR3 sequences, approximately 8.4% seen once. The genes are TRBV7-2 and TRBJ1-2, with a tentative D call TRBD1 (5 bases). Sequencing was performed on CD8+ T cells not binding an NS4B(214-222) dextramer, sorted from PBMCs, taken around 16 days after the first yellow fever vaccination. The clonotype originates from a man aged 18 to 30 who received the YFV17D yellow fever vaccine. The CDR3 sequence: CASSLGGPLIHTF. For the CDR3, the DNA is TGTGCCAGCAGCTTAGGGGGACCGCTCATCCACACCTTC.